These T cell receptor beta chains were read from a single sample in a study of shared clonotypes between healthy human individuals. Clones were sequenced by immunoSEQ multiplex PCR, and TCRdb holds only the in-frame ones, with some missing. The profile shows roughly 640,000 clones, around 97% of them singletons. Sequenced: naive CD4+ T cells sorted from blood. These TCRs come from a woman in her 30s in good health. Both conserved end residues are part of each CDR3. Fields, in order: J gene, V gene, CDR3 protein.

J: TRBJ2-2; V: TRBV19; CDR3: CASTTHDSQAGELFF
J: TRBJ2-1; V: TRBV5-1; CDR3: CASSLESGSYEQFF
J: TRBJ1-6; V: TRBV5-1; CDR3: CASSPGLQGSPLHF
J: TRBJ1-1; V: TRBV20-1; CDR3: CSATPGGEAFF
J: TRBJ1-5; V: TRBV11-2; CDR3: CASSQSGQFYQPQHF
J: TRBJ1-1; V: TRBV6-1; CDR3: CASRGYDTEAFF
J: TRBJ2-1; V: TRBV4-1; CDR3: CASSRDGRQFF
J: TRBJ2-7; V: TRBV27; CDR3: CASSFRSAKSYEQYF
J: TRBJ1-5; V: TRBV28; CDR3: CASSLGLINQPQHF
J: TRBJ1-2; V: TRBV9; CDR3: CASSVTGAVEGNF
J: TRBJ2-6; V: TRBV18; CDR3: CASSATATTSGANVLTF
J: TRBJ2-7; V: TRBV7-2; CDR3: CASSPPGLAGGTDEQYF
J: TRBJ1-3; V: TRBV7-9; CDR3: CASSLEGSGNTIYF
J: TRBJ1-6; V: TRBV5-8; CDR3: CASSLLVITYNSPLHF
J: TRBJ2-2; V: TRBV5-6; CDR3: CASSTQNTGELFF
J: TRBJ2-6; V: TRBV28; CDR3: CASSSPGGSGANVLTF
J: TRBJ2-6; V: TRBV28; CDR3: CASRLRTKIASGANVLTF
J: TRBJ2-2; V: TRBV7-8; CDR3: CASSQRRKNTGELFF
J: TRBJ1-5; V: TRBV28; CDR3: CASSRGGSQPQHF
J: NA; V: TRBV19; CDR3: CASSIAVAFYYEQYF
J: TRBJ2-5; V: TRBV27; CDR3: CASSLRTGFQETQYF
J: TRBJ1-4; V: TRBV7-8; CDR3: CASSLEKVLTNEKLFF
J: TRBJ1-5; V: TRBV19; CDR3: CASSIEWYNQPQHF
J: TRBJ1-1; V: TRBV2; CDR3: CASSELEGREAFF
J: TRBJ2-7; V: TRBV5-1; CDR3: CASSSAPGTDEQYF
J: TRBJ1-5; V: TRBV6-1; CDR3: CASSEVSTWPQHF
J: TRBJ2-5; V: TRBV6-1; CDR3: CASSAEQTQYF
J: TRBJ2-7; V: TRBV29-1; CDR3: CSAHGGQGPYEQYF
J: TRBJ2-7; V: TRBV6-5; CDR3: CASSQRISYEQYF
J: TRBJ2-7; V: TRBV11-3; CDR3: CASSPGTGSYEQYF
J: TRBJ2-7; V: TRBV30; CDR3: CAWNPSVSYEQYF
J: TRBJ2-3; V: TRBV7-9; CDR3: CASSRTDTQYF
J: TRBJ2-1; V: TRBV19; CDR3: CASSTTGAGSYNEQFF
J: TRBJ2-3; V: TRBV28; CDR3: CASSRKRPGTDTQYF
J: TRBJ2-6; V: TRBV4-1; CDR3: CASSPSFGSGANVLTF
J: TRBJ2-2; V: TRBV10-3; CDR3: CAISEDPPNTGELFF
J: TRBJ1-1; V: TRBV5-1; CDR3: CASSGNMNTEAFF
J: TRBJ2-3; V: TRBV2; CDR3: CASRLAGAYTDTQYF
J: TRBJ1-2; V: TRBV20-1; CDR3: CSAGQGGYTF
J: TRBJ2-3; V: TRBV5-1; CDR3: CASSLALAGSSTDTQYF
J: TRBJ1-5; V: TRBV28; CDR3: CASSRLRKTVQPQHF
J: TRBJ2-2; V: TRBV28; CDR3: CASSLMAGELFF
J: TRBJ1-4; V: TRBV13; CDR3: CASSLGAGGRNEKLFF